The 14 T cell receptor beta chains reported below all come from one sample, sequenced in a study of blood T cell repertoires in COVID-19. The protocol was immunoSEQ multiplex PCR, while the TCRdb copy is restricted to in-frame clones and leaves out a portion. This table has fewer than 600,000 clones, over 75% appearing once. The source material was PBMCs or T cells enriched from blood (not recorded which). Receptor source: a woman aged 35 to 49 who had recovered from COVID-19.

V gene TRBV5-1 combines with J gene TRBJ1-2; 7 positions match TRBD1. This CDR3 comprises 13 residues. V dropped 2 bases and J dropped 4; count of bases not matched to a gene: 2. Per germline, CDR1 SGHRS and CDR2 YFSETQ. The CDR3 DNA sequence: TGCGCCAGCAGCTTCGGGACAGTCTATGGCTACACCTTC. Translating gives CASSFGTVYGYTF.

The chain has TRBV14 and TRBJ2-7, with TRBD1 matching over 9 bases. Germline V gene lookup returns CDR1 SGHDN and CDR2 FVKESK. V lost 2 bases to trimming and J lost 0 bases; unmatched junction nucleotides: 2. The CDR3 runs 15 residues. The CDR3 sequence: CASSQTGQGSYEQYF. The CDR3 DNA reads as TGTGCCAGCAGCCAAACGGGACAGGGCTCCTACGAGCAGTACTTC.

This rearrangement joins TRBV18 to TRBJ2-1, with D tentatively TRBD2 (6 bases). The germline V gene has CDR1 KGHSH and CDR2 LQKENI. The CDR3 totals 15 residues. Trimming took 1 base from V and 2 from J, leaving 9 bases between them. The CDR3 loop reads CASSPRGETYNEQFF. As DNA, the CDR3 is TGTGCCAGCTCACCACGGGGGGAGACCTACAATGAGCAGTTCTTC.

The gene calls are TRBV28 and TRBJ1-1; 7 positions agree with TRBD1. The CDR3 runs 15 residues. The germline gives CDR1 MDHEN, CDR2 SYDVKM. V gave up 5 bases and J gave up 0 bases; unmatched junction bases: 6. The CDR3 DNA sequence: TGTGCCAGCAGTCCTCGGACAGGCATGAACACTGAAGCTTTCTTT. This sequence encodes CASSPRTGMNTEAFF. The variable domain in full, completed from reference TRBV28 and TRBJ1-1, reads DVKVTQSSRYLVKRTGEKVFLECVQDMDHENMFWYRQDPGLGLRLIYFSYDVKMKEKGDIPEGYSVSREKKERFSLILESASTNQTSMYLCASSPRTGMNTEAFFGQGTRLTVV.

CDR3 bases: TGTGCCAGCTCACCGGACAGGGCGGTTCAGCCCCAGCATTTT. This encodes CASSPDRAVQPQHF. The chain combines TRBV18 with TRBJ1-5; 8 bases match TRBD1. The CDR3 has 14 residues. V lost 3 bases and J lost 6; bases outside the gene matches: 4. Per germline, CDR1 KGHSH and CDR2 LQKENI.

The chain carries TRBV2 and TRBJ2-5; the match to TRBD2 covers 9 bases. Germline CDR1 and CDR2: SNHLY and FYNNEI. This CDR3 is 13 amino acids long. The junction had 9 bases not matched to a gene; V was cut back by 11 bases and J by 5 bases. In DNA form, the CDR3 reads TGTGCCGGACATAGCGGGAGTTTTGAGACCCAGTACTTC. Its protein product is CAGHSGSFETQYF.

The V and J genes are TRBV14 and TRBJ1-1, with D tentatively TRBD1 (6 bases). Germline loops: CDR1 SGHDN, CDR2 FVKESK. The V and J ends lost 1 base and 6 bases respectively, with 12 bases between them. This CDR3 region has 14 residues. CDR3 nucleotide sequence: TGTGCCAGCAGCCAAGTCGGCAGGGGCCCTGAAGCTTTCTTT. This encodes CASSQVGRGPEAFF.

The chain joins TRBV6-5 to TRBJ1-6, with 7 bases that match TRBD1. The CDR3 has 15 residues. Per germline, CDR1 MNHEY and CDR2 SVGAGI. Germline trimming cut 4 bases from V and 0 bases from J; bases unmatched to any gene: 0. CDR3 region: CASSWDSSYNSPLHF. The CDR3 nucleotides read TGTGCCAGCAGTTGGGACAGCTCCTATAATTCACCCCTCCACTTT.

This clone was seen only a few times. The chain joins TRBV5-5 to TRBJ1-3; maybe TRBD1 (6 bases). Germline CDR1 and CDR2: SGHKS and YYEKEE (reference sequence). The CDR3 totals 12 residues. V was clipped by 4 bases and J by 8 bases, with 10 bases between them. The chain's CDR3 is CASSLQGHTIYF. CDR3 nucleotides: TGTGCCAGCAGCCTACAGGGCCACACCATATATTTT.

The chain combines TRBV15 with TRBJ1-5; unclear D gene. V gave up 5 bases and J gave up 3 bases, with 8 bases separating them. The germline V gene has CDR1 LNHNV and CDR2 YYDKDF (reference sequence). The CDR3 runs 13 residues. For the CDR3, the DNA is TGTGCCACCAGCGGGAGTGTCAATCAGCCCCAGCATTTT. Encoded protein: CATSGSVNQPQHF.

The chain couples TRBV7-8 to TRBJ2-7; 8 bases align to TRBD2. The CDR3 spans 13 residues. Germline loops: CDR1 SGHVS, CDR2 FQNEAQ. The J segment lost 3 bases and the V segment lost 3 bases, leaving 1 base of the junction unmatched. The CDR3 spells CASSLGLDYEQYF. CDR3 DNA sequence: TGTGCCAGCAGCTTGGGACTAGACTACGAGCAGTACTTC. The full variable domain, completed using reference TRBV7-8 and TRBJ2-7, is GAGVSQSPRYKVAKRGQDVALRCDPISGHVSLFWYQQALGQGPEFLTYFQNEAQLDKSGLPSDRFFAERPEGSVSTLKIQRTQQEDSAVYLCASSLGLDYEQYFGPGTRLTVT.

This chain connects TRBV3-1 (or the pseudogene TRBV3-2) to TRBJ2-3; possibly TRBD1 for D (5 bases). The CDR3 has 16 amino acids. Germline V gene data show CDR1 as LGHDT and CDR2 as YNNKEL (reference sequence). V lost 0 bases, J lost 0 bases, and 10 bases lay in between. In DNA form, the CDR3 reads TGTGCCAGCAGCCAAGATTTGACAGTCAGCACAGATACGCAGTATTTT. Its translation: CASSQDLTVSTDTQYF.

The CDR3 DNA is TGTGCCACCAGTGATTTGGACAGGGTATGGGAAAAACTGTTTTTT. This codes for CATSDLDRVWEKLFF. The V gene is TRBV24-1, the J gene TRBJ1-4, with 7 positions matching TRBD1. The J segment lost 8 bases and the V segment lost 0 bases, leaving 5 bases of the junction unmatched. The germline CDR1 and CDR2 sequences are KGHDR and SFDVKD. The CDR3 consists of 15 residues.

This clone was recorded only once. The CDR3 DNA reads as TGTGCCAGCAGCGACAGGGTGTCGAACTATGGCTACACCTTC. This encodes CASSDRVSNYGYTF. V and J are TRBV7-8 and TRBJ1-2; the match to TRBD1 covers 7 bases. Germline trimming cut 5 bases from V and 2 bases from J; bases unmatched to any gene: 5. The CDR3 has 14 amino acids. Per germline, CDR1 SGHVS and CDR2 FQNEAQ. Full variable domain (rest looked up from reference TRBV7-8 and TRBJ1-2): GAGVSQSPRYKVAKRGQDVALRCDPISGHVSLFWYQQALGQGPEFLTYFQNEAQLDKSGLPSDRFFAERPEGSVSTLKIQRTQQEDSAVYLCASSDRVSNYGYTFGSGTRLTVV.